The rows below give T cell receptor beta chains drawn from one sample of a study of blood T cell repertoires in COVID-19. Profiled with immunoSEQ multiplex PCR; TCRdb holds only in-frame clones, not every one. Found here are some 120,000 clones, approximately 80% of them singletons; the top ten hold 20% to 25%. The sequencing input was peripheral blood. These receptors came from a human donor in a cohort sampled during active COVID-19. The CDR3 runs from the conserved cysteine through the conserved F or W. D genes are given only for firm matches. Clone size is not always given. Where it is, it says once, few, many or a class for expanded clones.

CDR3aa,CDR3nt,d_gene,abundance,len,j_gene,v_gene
CASSLNIPRGDTQYF,TGCGCCAGCAGCTTGAATATCCCTAGGGGAGATACGCAGTATTTT,.,few,15,TRBJ2-3,TRBV5-1
CASSPQGQGKRTEAFF,TGTGCCAGCTCACCTCAGGGACAGGGGAAGCGGACTGAAGCTTTCTTT,TRBD1,.,16,TRBJ1-1,TRBV18
CASSLLGDYNEQFF,TGTGCCAGCAGCTTATTAGGGGACTACAATGAGCAGTTCTTC,.,.,14,TRBJ2-1,TRBV7-3
CASSLGRRGTEAFF,TGTGCCAGCAGCTTGGGGCGGAGGGGCACTGAAGCTTTCTTT,.,.,14,TRBJ1-1,TRBV5-6
CAWSGGREPNEQYF,TGTGCCTGGAGTGGGGGGCGCGAACCCAACGAGCAGTACTTC,.,.,14,TRBJ2-7,TRBV30
CASSDDREYTEAFF,TGTGCCAGCAGCGACGACAGGGAATACACTGAAGCTTTCTTT,TRBD1,.,14,TRBJ1-1,TRBV2
CASSTRHGGEKNIQYF,TGTGCCAGCAGTACCCGACATGGCGGGGAAAAAAACATTCAGTACTTC,.,.,16,TRBJ2-4,TRBV28
CASKLGASSNQPQHF,TGTGCCAGCAAGCTAGGGGCAAGTAGCAATCAGCCCCAGCATTTT,.,.,15,TRBJ1-5,TRBV6-5
CASRRGTGVYEQYF,TGTGCCAGCAGAAGAGGGACAGGGGTCTACGAGCAGTACTTC,TRBD1,once,14,TRBJ2-7,TRBV27
CASSSGLAGVNTQYF,TGTGCCAGCAGCTCGGGACTAGCGGGAGTAAATACGCAGTATTTT,TRBD2,.,15,TRBJ2-3,TRBV7-2
CASSRQGGKDEQFF,TGTGCCAGCAGTCGGCAGGGGGGAAAGGATGAGCAGTTCTTC,.,few,14,TRBJ2-1,TRBV5-4
CASSQVGDGYTF,TGTGCCAGCAGCCAAGTGGGCGATGGCTACACCTTC,.,.,12,TRBJ1-2,TRBV4-2
CASSWTGDQPQHF,TGTGCCAGCAGTTGGACAGGGGACCAGCCCCAGCATTTT,TRBD1,.,13,TRBJ1-5,TRBV6-2/TRBV6-3
CASSERQGADTQYF,TGTGCCAGCAGCGAACGACAGGGGGCCGATACGCAGTATTTT,TRBD1,.,14,TRBJ2-3,TRBV9
CASSYSASGNTIYF,TGTGCCAGCAGTTACTCGGCCTCTGGAAACACCATATATTTT,.,.,14,TRBJ1-3,TRBV6-2/TRBV6-3
CAIRDSEDTGELFF,TGTGCCATCAGAGACAGTGAGGACACCGGGGAGCTGTTTTTT,.,.,14,TRBJ2-2,TRBV10-3
CASSPESNQPQHF,TGTGCCAGCTCACCGGAGAGCAATCAGCCCCAGCATTTT,.,few,13,TRBJ1-5,TRBV18
CASSLSGGPSNQPQHF,TGTGCCAGCAGTTTGTCGGGAGGACCAAGCAATCAGCCCCAGCATTTT,.,.,16,TRBJ1-5,TRBV28
CASSTGQGAGNTIYF,TGTGCCAGCAGCACAGGACAGGGGGCTGGAAACACCATATATTTT,TRBD1,once,15,TRBJ1-3,TRBV14
CASSHRTGGTGELFF,TGTGCCAGCAGCCATCGGACAGGGGGCACCGGGGAGCTGTTTTTT,TRBD1,.,15,TRBJ2-2,TRBV14
CASGQEGSTGELFF,TGTGCCAGTGGACAGGAAGGGTCCACCGGGGAGCTGTTTTTT,TRBD1,.,14,TRBJ2-2,TRBV7-2
CASSLLSSGGEDTQYF,TGTGCCAGCAGCTTGTTGTCTAGCGGGGGGGAAGATACGCAGTATTTT,TRBD2,.,16,TRBJ2-3,TRBV5-6
CASSSRDRGTRGYTF,TGTGCCAGCAGCTCCCGGGACAGGGGGACCAGGGGCTACACCTTC,TRBD1,.,15,TRBJ1-2,TRBV5-6
CASSLGFGSDSQETQYF,TGTGCCAGCAGCTTAGGGTTTGGCAGCGACTCCCAAGAGACCCAGTACTTC,.,.,17,TRBJ2-5,TRBV7-3
CASSVGRGYTGELFF,TGTGCCAGCAGCGTGGGGAGAGGATACACCGGGGAGCTGTTTTTT,.,.,15,TRBJ2-2,TRBV7-2
CASNADGTGEEKLFF,TGCGCCAGCAACGCAGACGGGACAGGGGAGGAAAAACTGTTTTTT,TRBD1,once,15,TRBJ1-4,TRBV5-1
CASSLVGPSGGVYNEQFF,TGTGCCAGCAGTTTGGTTGGGCCTAGCGGGGGCGTTTACAATGAGCAGTTCTTC,TRBD2,.,18,TRBJ2-1,TRBV27
CASSPQSLNQPQHF,TGCGCCAGCAGCCCACAGAGCCTCAATCAGCCCCAGCATTTT,.,.,14,TRBJ1-5,TRBV5-1
CASTSKSTLGYGYTF,TGTGCCAGTACTTCAAAATCAACTCTCGGCTATGGCTACACCTTC,.,.,15,TRBJ1-2,TRBV19
CSVVGQAADTQYF,TGCAGCGTTGTCGGACAGGCGGCAGATACGCAGTATTTT,TRBD1,.,13,TRBJ2-3,TRBV29-1
CASNPGQGKDYGYTF,TGTGCCAGTAACCCGGGACAGGGGAAGGACTATGGCTACACCTTC,TRBD1,.,15,TRBJ1-2,TRBV19
CASSSPDRGVSGGNTIYF,TGTGCCAGCAGCTCCCCGGACAGGGGTGTTTCGGGCGGAAACACCATATATTTT,.,few,18,TRBJ1-3,TRBV12-1
CASSPPTGSTEAFF,TGTGCCAGCTCACCACCTACAGGGAGCACTGAAGCTTTCTTT,.,.,14,TRBJ1-1,TRBV18
CSVSGQVDNEQFF,TGCAGCGTTAGCGGGCAGGTCGACAATGAGCAGTTCTTC,.,.,13,TRBJ2-1,TRBV29-1
CASSYSGGRAKNIQYF,TGTGCCAGCAGTTACTCGGGGGGTCGCGCCAAAAACATTCAGTACTTC,.,.,16,TRBJ2-4,TRBV6-5